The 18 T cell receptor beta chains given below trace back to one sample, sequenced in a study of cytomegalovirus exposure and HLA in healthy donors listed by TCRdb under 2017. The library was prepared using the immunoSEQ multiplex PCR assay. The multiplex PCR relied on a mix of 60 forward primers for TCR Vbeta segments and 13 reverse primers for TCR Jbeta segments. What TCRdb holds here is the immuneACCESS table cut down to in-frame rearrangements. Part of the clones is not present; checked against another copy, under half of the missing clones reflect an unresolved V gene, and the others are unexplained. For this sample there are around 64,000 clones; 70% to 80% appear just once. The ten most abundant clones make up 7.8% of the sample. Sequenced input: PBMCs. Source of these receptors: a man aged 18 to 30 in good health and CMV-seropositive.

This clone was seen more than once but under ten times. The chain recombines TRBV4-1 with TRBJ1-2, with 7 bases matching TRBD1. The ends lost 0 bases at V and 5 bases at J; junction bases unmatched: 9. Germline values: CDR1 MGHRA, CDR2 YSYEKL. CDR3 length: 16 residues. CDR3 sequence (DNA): TGCGCCAGCAGCCAAGAAAGGACAGGATTGGGTTATGGCTACACCTTC. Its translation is CASSQERTGLGYGYTF.

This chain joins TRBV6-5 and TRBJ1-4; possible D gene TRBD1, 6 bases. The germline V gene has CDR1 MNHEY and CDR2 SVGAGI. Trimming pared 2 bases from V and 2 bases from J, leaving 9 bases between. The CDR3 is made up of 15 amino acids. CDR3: CASSYGGRTNEKLFF. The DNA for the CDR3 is TGTGCCAGCAGTTACGGGGGCAGGACTAATGAAAAACTGTTTTTT.

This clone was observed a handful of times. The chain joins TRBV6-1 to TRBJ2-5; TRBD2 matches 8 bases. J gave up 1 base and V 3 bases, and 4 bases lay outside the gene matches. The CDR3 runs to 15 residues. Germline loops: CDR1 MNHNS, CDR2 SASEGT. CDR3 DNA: TGTGCCAGCAGTGACCAGCGGGGGTCCCAAGAGACCCAGTACTTC. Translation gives CASSDQRGSQETQYF.

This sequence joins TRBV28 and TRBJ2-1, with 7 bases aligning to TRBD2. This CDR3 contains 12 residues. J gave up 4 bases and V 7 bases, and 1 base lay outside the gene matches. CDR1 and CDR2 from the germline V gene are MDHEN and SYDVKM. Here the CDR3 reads CASTGGYNEQFF. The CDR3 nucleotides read TGTGCCAGCACGGGAGGATACAATGAGCAGTTCTTC.

CDR3 DNA: TGTGCCAGCAGTTCGGACACGCCGGACGGGGAGCTGTTTTTT. Translated: CASSSDTPDGELFF. The chain employs TRBV2 and TRBJ2-2; possible D gene TRBD1, 5 bases. Looked up from germline, CDR1 is SNHLY and CDR2 is FYNNEI. The CDR3 runs to 14 residues. V lost 5 bases, J lost 7 bases, and 14 bases lay in between.

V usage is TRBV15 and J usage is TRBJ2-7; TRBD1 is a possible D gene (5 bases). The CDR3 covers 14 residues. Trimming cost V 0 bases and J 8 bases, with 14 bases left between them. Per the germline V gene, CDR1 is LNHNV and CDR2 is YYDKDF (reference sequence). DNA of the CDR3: TGTGCCACCAGCAGAGACTTGACAGTCCTGAAGCAGTACTTC. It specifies CATSRDLTVLKQYF. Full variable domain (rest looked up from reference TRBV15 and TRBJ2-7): DAMVIQNPRYQVTQFGKPVTLSCSQTLNHNVMYWYQQKSSQAPKLLFHYYDKDFNNEADTPDNFQSRRPNTSFCFLDIRSPGLGDTAMYLCATSRDLTVLKQYFGPGTRLTVT.

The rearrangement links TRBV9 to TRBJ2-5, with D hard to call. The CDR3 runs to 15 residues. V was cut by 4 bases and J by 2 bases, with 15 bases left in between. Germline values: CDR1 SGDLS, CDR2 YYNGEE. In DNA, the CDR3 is TGTGCCAGCAGCTCCCCCCTTGACGGGCAAGAGACCCAGTACTTC. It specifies CASSSPLDGQETQYF. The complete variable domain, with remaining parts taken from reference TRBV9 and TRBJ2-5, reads DSGVTQTPKHLITATGQRVTLRCSPRSGDLSVYWYQQSLDQGLQFLIQYYNGEERAKGNILERFSAQQFPDLHSELNLSSLELGDSALYFCASSSPLDGQETQYFGPGTRLLVL.

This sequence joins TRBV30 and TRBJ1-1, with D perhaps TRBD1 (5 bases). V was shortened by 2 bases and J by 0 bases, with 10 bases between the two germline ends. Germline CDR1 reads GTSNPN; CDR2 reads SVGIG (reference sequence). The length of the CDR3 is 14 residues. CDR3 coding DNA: TGTGCCTGGAGTTGGGGCGGGATGAACACTGAAGCTTTCTTT. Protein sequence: CAWSWGGMNTEAFF.

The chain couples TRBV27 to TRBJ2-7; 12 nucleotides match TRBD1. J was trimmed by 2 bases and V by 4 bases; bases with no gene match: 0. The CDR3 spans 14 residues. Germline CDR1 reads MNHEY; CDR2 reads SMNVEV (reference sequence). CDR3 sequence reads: CASSWDRGPYEQYF. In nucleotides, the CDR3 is TGTGCCAGCAGTTGGGACAGGGGGCCCTACGAGCAGTACTTC.

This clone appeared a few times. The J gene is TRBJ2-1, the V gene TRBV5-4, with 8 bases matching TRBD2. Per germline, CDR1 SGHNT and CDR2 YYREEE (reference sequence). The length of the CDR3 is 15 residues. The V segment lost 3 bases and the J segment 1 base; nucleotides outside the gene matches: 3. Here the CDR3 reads CASSSAGGSYNEQFF. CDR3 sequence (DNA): TGTGCCAGCAGCTCGGCGGGGGGATCCTACAATGAGCAGTTCTTC.

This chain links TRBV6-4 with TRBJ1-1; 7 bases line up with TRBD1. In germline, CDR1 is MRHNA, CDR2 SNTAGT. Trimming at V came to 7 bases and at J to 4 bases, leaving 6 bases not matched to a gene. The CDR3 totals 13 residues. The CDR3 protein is CASKGQEVTEAFF. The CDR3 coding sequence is TGTGCCAGCAAAGGACAGGAGGTCACTGAAGCTTTCTTT.

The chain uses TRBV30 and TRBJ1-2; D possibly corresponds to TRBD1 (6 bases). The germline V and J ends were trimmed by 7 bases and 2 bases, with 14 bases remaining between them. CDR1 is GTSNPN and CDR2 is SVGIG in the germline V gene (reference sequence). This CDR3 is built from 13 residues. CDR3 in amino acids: CAYSTGQNYGYTF. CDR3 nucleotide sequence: TGTGCCTACTCCACAGGGCAGAACTATGGCTACACCTTC.

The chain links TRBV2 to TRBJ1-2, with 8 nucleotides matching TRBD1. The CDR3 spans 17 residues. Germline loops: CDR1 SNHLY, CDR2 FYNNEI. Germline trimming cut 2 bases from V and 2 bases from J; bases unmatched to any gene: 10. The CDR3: CASSERQGTGTNYGYTF. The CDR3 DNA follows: TGTGCCAGCAGTGAACGGCAGGGGACAGGCACGAACTATGGCTACACCTTC.

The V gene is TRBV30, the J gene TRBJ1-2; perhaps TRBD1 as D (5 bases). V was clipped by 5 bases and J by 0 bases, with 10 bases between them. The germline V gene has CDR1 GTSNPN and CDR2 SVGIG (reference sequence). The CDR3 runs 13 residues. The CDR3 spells CAWAPGTNYGYTF. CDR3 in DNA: TGTGCCTGGGCGCCAGGGACTAACTATGGCTACACCTTC.

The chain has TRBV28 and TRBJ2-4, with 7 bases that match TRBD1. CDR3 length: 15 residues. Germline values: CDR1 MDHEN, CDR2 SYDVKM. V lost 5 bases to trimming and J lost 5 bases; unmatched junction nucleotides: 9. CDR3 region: CASSPHRGMENIQYF. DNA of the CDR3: TGTGCCAGCAGTCCCCACAGGGGAATGGAAAACATTCAGTACTTC.

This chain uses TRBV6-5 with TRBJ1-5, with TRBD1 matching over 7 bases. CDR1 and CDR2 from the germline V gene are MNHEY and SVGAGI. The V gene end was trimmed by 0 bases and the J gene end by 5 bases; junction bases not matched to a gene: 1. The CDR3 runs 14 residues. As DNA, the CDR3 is TGTGCCAGCAGTTACTCTGGGACAGATCAGCCCCAGCATTTT. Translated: CASSYSGTDQPQHF.

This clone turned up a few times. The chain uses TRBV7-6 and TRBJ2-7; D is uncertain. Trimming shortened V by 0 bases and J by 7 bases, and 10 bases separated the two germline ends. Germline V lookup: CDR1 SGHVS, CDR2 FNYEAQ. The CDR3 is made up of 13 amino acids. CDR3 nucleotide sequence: TGTGCCAGCAGCTTAGCTTCCAGACTTGAGCAGTACTTC. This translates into CASSLASRLEQYF.

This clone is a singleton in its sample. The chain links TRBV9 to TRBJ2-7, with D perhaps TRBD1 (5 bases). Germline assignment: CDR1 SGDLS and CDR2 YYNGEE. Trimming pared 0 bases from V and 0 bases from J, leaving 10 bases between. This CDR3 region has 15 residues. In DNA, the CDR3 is TGTGCCAGCAGCGTAGGACAGCTTAGCTCCTACGAGCAGTACTTC. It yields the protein CASSVGQLSSYEQYF.